This T cell receptor (beta chain) was found in a study of blood T cells in healthy people across ages. Turning to the study itself: About one barcoded beta molecule per two T cells was captured by template switching.

Each individual donor underwent a draw of approximately 10 milliliters of peripheral blood. The length of the CDR3 is 16 residues. Germline-derived CDR1 and CDR2 are SGHTA and FQGNSA. V shed 6 bases and J shed 0 bases, with 14 bases lying between them. It was with a sample-barcoded 5' primer and a J-beta primer mix that a second PCR of roughly 7 to 12 cycles was run. A single record per CDR3 protein comes from TCRdb applying MiXCR to the 5' RACE reads. The table shows more than 800,000 distinct CDR3 sequences, with 29% occurring only once. Study-level points and caveats: Relative to aged donors, long-lived donors carried more naive CD4+ cells and displayed higher diversity. Not knowing donor CMV status may have confounded expanded clonotype changes.

Remarks on this clonotype: The antigen remains unidentified.

The sequenced sample was blood. The chain couples TRBV7-2 to TRBJ2-2, with D maybe TRBD1 (5 bases). The receptor comes from a woman aged 80 or over in good health. The CDR3 sequence: CASSQLTRANTGELFF. CDR3 bases: TGTGCCAGCAGTCAGCTGACCAGGGCGAACACCGGGGAGCTGTTTTTT.